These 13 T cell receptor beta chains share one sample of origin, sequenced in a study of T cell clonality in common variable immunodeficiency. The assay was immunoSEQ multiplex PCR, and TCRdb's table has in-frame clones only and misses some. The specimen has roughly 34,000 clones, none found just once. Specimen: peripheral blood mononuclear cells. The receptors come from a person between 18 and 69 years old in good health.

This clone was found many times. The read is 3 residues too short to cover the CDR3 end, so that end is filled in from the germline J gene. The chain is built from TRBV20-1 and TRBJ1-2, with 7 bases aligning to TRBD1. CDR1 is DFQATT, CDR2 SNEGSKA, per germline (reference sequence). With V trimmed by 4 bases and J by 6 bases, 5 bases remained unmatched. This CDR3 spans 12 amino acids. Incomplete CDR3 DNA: TGCAGTGCTACGACAGGGCGGGATGGC. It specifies CSATTGRDG. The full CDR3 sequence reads CSATTGRDGYTF.

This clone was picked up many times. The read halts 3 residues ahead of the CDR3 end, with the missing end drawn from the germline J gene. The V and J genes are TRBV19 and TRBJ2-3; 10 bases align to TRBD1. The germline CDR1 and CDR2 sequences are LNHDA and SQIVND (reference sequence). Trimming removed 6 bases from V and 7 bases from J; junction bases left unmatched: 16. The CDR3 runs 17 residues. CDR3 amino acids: CASRSTGGIDFSYTQYF. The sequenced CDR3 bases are TGTGCCAGTAGGTCGACAGGGGGCATCGATTTTTCGTATACG. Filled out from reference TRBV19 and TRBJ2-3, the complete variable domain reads DGGITQSPKYLFRKEGQNVTLSCEQNLNHDAMYWYRQDPGQGLRLIYYSQIVNDFQKGDIAEGYSVSREKKESFPLTVTSAQKNPTAFYLCASRSTGGIDFSYTQYFGPGTRLTVL.

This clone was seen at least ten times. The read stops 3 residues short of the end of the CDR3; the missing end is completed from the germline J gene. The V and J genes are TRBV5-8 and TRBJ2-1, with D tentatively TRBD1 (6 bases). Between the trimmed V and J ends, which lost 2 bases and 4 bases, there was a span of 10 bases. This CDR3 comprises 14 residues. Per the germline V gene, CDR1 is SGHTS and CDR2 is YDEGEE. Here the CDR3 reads CASSFRDTYNEQFF. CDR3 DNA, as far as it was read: TGTGCCAGCAGCTTTAGGGACACTTACAATGAG.

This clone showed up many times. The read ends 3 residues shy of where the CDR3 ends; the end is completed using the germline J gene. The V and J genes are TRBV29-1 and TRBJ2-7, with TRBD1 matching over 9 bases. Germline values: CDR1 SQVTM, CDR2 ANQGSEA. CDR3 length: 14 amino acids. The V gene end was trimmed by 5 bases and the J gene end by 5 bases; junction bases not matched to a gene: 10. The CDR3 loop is CSVTSGQGFDEQYF. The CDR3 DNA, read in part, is TGCAGCGTTACTTCGGGACAGGGCTTCGACGAG.

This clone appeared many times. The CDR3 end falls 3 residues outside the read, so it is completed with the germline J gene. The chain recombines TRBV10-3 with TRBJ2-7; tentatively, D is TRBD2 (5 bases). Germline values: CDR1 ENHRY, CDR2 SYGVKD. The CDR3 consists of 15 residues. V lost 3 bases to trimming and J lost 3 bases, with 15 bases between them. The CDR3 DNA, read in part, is TGTGCCATCAGTGATGCCCCGACGGGGAACTACGAG. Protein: CAISDAPTGNYE. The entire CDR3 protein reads CAISDAPTGNYEQYF.

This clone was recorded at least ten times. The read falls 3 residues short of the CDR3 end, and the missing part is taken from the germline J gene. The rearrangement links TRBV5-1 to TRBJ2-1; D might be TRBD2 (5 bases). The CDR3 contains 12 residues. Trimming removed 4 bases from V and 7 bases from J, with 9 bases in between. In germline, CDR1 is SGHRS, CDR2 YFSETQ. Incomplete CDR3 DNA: TGCGCCAGCAGCCCGGACTCGAATGAG. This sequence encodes CASSPDSNE. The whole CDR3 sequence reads CASSPDSNEQFF.

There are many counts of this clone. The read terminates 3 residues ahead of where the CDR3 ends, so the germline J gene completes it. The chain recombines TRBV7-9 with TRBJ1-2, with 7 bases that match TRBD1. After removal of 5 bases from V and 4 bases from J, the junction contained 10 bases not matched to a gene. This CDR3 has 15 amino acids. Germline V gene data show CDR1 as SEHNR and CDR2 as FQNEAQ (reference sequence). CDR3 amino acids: CASSPSTGPLYGYTF. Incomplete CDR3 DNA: TGTGCCAGCAGCCCGTCGACAGGGCCGCTCTATGGC.

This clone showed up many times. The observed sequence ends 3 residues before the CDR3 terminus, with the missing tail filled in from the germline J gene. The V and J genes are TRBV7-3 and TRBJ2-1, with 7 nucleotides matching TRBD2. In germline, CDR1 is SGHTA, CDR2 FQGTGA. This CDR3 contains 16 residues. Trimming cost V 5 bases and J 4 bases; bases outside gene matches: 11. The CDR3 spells CASSAHGERDYNEQFF. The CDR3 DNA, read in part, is TGTGCCAGCAGCGCGCACGGGGAGCGGGATTACAATGAG. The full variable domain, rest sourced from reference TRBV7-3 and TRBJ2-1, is GAGVSQTPSNKVTEKGKYVELRCDPISGHTALYWYRQSLGQGPEFLIYFQGTGAADDSGLPNDRFFAVRPEGSVSTLKIQRTERGDSAVYLCASSAHGERDYNEQFFGPGTRLTVL.

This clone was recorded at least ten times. The part of the CDR3 DNA that was read is TGTGCCAGCAGTTCCCGGACAGGGGTGTACGAG. Translated, it gives CASSSRTGVYE. Given in full, the CDR3 is CASSSRTGVYEQYF. This rearrangement joins TRBV12-3 or TRBV12-4 to TRBJ2-7; 9 bases line up with TRBD1. The read is 3 residues too short to cover the CDR3 end, so that end is filled in from the germline J gene. With 4 bases clipped from V and 4 bases from J, the junction kept 5 bases outside the gene matches. The CDR3 spans 14 residues.

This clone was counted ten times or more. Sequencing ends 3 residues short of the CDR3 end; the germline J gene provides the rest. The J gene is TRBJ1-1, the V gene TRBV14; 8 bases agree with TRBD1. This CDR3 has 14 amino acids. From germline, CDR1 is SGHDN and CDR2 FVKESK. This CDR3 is CASSQVSTGVKAFF. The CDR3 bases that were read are TGTGCCAGCAGCCAAGTCTCGACAGGGGTGAAA.

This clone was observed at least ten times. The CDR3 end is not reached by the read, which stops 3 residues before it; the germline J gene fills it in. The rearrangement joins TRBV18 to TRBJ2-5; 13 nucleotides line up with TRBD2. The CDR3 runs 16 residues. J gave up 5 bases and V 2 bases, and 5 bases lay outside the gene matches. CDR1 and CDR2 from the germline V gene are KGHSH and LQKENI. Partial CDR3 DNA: TGTGCCAGCTCACCAGGGACTAGCGGGACGGAGGAGACC. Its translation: CASSPGTSGTEET. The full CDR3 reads CASSPGTSGTEETQYF. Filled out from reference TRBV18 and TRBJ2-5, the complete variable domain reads NAGVMQNPRHLVRRRGQEARLRCSPMKGHSHVYWYRQLPEEGLKFMVYLQKENIIDESGMPKERFSAEFPKEGPSILRIQQVVRGDSAAYFCASSPGTSGTEETQYFGPGTRLLVL.

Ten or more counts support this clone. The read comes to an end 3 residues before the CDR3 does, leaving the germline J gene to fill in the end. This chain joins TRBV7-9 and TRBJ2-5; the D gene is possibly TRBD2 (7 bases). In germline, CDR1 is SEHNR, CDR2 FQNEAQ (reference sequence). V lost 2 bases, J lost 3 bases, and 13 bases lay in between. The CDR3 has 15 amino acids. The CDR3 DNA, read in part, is TGTGCCAGCAGCTTAAGGACTAGGGGGAAAGAGACC. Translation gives CASSLRTRGKET. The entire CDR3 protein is CASSLRTRGKETQYF. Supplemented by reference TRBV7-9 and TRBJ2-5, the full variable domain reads DTGVSQNPRHKITKRGQNVTFRCDPISEHNRLYWYRQTLGQGPEFLTYFQNEAQLEKSRLLSDRFSAERPKGSFSTLEIQRTEQGDSAMYLCASSLRTRGKETQYFGPGTRLLVL.

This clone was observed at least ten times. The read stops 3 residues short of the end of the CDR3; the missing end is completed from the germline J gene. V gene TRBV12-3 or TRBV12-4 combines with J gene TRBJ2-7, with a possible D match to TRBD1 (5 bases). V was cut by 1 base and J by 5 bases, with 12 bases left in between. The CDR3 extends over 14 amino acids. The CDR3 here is CASSLGGLGDEQYF. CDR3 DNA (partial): TGTGCCAGCAGTTTAGGGGGCCTGGGCGACGAG.